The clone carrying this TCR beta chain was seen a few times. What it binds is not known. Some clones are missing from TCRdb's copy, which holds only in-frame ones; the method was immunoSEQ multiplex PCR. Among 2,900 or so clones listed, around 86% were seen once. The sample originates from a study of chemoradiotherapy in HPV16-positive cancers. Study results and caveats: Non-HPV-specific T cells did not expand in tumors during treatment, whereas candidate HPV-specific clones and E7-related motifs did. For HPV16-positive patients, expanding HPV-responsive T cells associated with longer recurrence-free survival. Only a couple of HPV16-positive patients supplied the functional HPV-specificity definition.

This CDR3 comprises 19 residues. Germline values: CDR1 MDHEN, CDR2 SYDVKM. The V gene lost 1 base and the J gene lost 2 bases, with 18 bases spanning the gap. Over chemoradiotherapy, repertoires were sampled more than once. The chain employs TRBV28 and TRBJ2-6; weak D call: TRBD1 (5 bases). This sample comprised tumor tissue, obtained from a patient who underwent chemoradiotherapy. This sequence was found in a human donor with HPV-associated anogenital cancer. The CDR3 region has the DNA TGTGCCAGCAGTTTATATATCGTGGGCAGGGTCACTGGGGCCAACGTCCTGACTTTC. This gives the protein CASSLYIVGRVTGANVLTF.